Given below is one T cell receptor beta chain in context. Antigen specificity is unknown. The data were taken from a study of beta chain features in type 1 diabetes. Study-wide background: Age and gender were similar between patients and healthy donors, as were cell yields.

A single heparinised draw of around 110 mL on average was taken per donor. Expressed TCRB transcripts were sequenced, since all the RNA that had been isolated was reverse transcribed. Sequencing used immunoSEQ multiplex PCR; TCRdb keeps in-frame clones, though not all of them. Here the sample spans under 400,000 clones, around 13% being singletons. Notes on the study in general: A moderate, significant TCRB CDR3 shortening appeared in type 1 diabetes across four CD4+ subsets.

The CDR3 sequence is 14 residues long. Germline CDR1 and CDR2: SGHAT and FQDESV (reference sequence). Trimming removed 5 bases at V and 5 bases at J, with 15 bases between. This TCR was recovered from a woman between 18 and 29 years old with type 1 diabetes. Specimen: naive CD4+ T cells from blood. The chain is built from TRBV11-1 and TRBJ1-1; TRBD1 might be the D (5 bases). The CDR3 is CASSERDLGTEAFF. DNA of the CDR3: TGTGCCAGCAGCGAGCGGGACTTGGGGACTGAAGCTTTCTTT.